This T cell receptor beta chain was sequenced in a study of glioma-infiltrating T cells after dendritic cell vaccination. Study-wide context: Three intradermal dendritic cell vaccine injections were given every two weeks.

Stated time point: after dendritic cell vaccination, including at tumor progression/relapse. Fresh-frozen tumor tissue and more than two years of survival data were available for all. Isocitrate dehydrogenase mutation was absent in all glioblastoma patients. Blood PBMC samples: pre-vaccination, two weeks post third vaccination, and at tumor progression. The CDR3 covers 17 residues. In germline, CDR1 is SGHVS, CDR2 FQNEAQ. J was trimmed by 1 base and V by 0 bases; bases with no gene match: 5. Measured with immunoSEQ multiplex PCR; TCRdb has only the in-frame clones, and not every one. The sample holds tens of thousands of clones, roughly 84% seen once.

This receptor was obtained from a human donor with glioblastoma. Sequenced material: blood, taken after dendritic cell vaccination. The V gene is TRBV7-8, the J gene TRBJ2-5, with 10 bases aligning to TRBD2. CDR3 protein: CASSLAGPSGGQETQYF. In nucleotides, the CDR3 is TGTGCCAGCAGCTTAGCAGGGCCTAGCGGGGGCCAAGAGACCCAGTACTTC.